The text below deals with one T cell receptor (beta chain). Its target is not known. The data stem from a study of cytomegalovirus exposure and HLA in healthy donors. This CDR3 has 17 residues. Germline-derived CDR1 and CDR2 are SQVTM and ANQGSEA. Unmatched junction bases numbered 10, after V lost 4 bases and J lost 2 bases. The PCR used 60 Vbeta and 13 Jbeta primers. Clones were sequenced by immunoSEQ multiplex PCR, and TCRdb holds only the in-frame ones, with some missing. The sample yields around 150,000 clones, 87% seen once. General study results and limits: In an earlier analysis, most TCR beta V segments were productive about 90% or about 30% of the time. Cytomegalovirus association was assigned to over 150 TCR beta chains. A later analysis appeared to link common viral pathogens to several of the most significant clusters. The number of N-insertions in an Asian-associated ancestry cluster was reportedly below the approximately 700-donor mean in a later analysis.

Material: PBMCs. The receptor was derived from a woman aged 25 to 39 in good health and CMV-seronegative. The chain carries TRBV29-1 and TRBJ2-2; 10 bases match TRBD1. This CDR3 is CSVGGWGQGPNTGELFF. The CDR3 nucleotides are TGCAGCGTTGGGGGTTGGGGACAGGGGCCAAACACCGGGGAGCTGTTTTTT.